Below, 12 T cell receptor beta chains from the same sample are listed, as sequenced in a study of blood T cell repertoires in COVID-19. The table came from immunoSEQ multiplex PCR; TCRdb's copy has only in-frame clones and leaves some out. The repertoire has 250,000 to 300,000 clones, more than 85% of them found once; the top ten carry around 3.6%. Sequencing was done on a sample of peripheral blood. All receptors derive from a man between 18 and 35 years old with active or convalescent COVID-19.

CDR3 sequence reads: CASSFQSYEQYF. The CDR3 DNA reads as TGTGCCAGCAGTTTTCAGTCCTACGAGCAGTACTTC. The chain is built from TRBV28 and TRBJ2-7; unclear D gene. Germline V lookup: CDR1 MDHEN, CDR2 SYDVKM. The CDR3 length is 12 residues. Trimming stripped 3 bases from V and 1 base from J, with 4 bases between.

The chain combines TRBV7-3 with TRBJ2-1, with 12 bases identical to TRBD1. The length of the CDR3 is 21 residues. Germline V gene lookup returns CDR1 SGHTA and CDR2 FQGTGA. Unmatched junction bases numbered 20, after V lost 6 bases and J lost 2 bases. The CDR3 DNA reads TGTGCCAGCAGTCTTCCAGGGGCACCGGGACAGGGGGCGACCACCTACAATGAGCAGTTCTTC. It codes for CASSLPGAPGQGATTYNEQFF. Filled out from reference TRBV7-3 and TRBJ2-1, the complete variable domain reads GAGVSQTPSNKVTEKGKYVELRCDPISGHTALYWYRQSLGQGPEFLIYFQGTGAADDSGLPNDRFFAVRPEGSVSTLKIQRTERGDSAVYLCASSLPGAPGQGATTYNEQFFGPGTRLTVL.

The gene calls are TRBV28 and TRBJ1-2, with 8 bases aligning to TRBD1. The V and J ends lost 8 bases and 2 bases, in that order; junction bases with no gene match: 4. The germline V gene has CDR1 MDHEN and CDR2 SYDVKM. This CDR3 contains 13 residues. This CDR3 reads CASGDRGNYGYTF. DNA of the CDR3: TGTGCCAGCGGCGACAGGGGAAACTATGGCTACACCTTC.

This clone was observed once. The J gene is TRBJ1-1, the V gene TRBV12-3 or TRBV12-4; 7 positions match TRBD1. The CDR3 contains 13 residues. The V gene end was trimmed by 6 bases and the J gene end by 11 bases; junction bases not matched to a gene: 12. The CDR3 is CASRRTGEDWAFF. In DNA, the CDR3 is TGTGCCAGCAGGCGAACAGGGGAAGATTGGGCTTTCTTT.

The J gene is TRBJ2-3, the V gene TRBV6-5; D call uncertain. Trimming stripped 6 bases from V and 4 bases from J, with 8 bases between. CDR1 and CDR2 from the germline V gene are MNHEY and SVGAGI. The CDR3 contains 12 residues. The CDR3 DNA sequence: TGTGCCAGCAGCGTAGAATCAGATACGCAGTATTTT. Protein product: CASSVESDTQYF.

The chain employs TRBV19 and TRBJ1-5, with TRBD1 matching 11 bases. There are 16 residues in the CDR3. The germline gives CDR1 LNHDA, CDR2 SQIVND (reference sequence). V was pared by 4 bases and J by 4 bases, with 6 bases of the junction left unmatched. The CDR3 DNA reads as TGTGCCAGTAGTAACGGACAGGGGGCGATAAATCAGCCCCAGCATTTT. Amino acids: CASSNGQGAINQPQHF.

The chain carries TRBV7-6 and TRBJ2-1; D unresolved. Trimming shortened V by 4 bases and J by 9 bases, and 13 bases separated the two germline ends. The CDR3 loop spans 13 amino acids. CDR1 and CDR2 from the germline V gene are SGHVS and FNYEAQ. The DNA of the CDR3 is TGTGCCAGCAGCTCCCGCAGTCAACCTGAGCAGTTCTTC. As protein: CASSSRSQPEQFF.

The J gene is TRBJ2-2, the V gene TRBV5-1; D might be TRBD1 (6 bases). The V gene lost 0 bases and the J gene lost 6 bases, with 15 bases spanning the gap. This CDR3 spans 16 amino acids. Germline assignment: CDR1 SGHRS and CDR2 YFSETQ. The CDR3 bases are TGCGCCAGCAGCTTGGACGGCAGGGGTAGAGCCGGGGAGCTGTTTTTT. It is translated as CASSLDGRGRAGELFF. Combining the CDR3 with reference TRBV5-1 and TRBJ2-2 gives the whole variable domain KAGVTQTPRYLIKTRGQQVTLSCSPISGHRSVSWYQQTPGQGLQFLFEYFSETQRNKGNFPGRFSGRQFSNSRSEMNVSTLELGDSALYLCASSLDGRGRAGELFFGEGSRLTVL.

In this sample, this clone turned up once. The rearrangement joins TRBV5-1 to TRBJ2-7, with a tentative D call TRBD1 (5 bases). Per the germline V gene, CDR1 is SGHRS and CDR2 is YFSETQ. Trimming took off 1 base at V and 0 bases at J, with 8 bases between the two ends. The CDR3 runs to 14 residues. In nucleotides, the CDR3 is TGCGCCAGCAGCTTGAGGGGCAACTCCTACGAGCAGTACTTC. The encoded protein is CASSLRGNSYEQYF.

The V and J genes are TRBV28 and TRBJ2-5; 8 bases map to TRBD1. This CDR3 spans 17 amino acids. Germline CDR1 and CDR2: MDHEN and SYDVKM. With V trimmed by 4 bases and J by 1 base, 11 bases remained unmatched. The CDR3 region is CASSSFSQGASQETQYF. CDR3 in DNA: TGTGCCAGCAGTTCGTTTTCGCAGGGGGCGAGCCAAGAGACCCAGTACTTC. Full variable domain (remainder filled in from reference TRBV28 and TRBJ2-5): DVKVTQSSRYLVKRTGEKVFLECVQDMDHENMFWYRQDPGLGLRLIYFSYDVKMKEKGDIPEGYSVSREKKERFSLILESASTNQTSMYLCASSSFSQGASQETQYFGPGTRLLVL.

V and J are TRBV19 and TRBJ1-2, with unresolved D. The CDR3 spans 10 residues. Germline CDR1 is LNHDA and CDR2 is SQIVND (reference sequence). Trimming took off 8 bases at V and 7 bases at J, with 8 bases between the two ends. DNA of the CDR3: TGTGCCAGTGGTTCCGGTGGCTACACCTTC. Its translation is CASGSGGYTF.

This chain joins TRBV11-3 and TRBJ1-1, with TRBD1 identical over 11 bases. V trimming: 5 bases; J trimming: 11 bases; junction bases outside the gene matches: 7. Germline-derived CDR1 and CDR2 are SGHNT and YENEEA. This CDR3 region has 13 residues. This CDR3 is CASSPGQGVLAFF. The DNA of the CDR3 is TGTGCCAGCAGCCCGGGACAGGGGGTGTTGGCTTTCTTT. Together with reference TRBV11-3 and TRBJ1-1, the CDR3 gives the full variable domain: EAGVVQSPRYKIIEKKQPVAFWCNPISGHNTLYWYLQNLGQGPELLIRYENEEAVDDSQLPKDRFSAERLKGVDSTLKIQPAELGDSAVYLCASSPGQGVLAFFGQGTRLTVV.